The clone carrying this T cell receptor beta chain was counted ten times or more. What it binds is unknown. The sample originates from a study of response to subunit inactivated influenza vaccine. Overall study results and limits: Seasonal influenza vaccination, on each occasion, was suggested by the authors to recruit few new T cells.

MiXCR, applied by TCRdb to the RT-PCR reads, yields one record per CDR3 protein. This repertoire shows around 520,000 distinct CDR3 sequences, about 10% found once; its top ten account for 10%. The CDR3 spans 13 residues. The germline V and J ends were trimmed by 2 bases and 2 bases, with 9 bases remaining between them. Germline CDR1 reads DFQATT; CDR2 reads SNEGSKA (reference sequence). The clonotype originates from a man aged 45 to 65 who received an inactivated influenza vaccine. The sequenced sample was PBMCs from blood, obtained on the day of vaccination. The chain carries TRBV20-1 and TRBJ1-1; D ambiguous. The CDR3 DNA follows: TGCAGTGCTAGAAGGCAGTCTAACACTGAAGCTTTCTTT. Residues: CSARRQSNTEAFF.